These T cell receptor beta chains were read from a single sample in a study of Ad26.COV2.S vaccination and SARS-CoV-2 variants. Here immunoSEQ multiplex PCR was the method, and the copy in TCRdb shows in-frame clones only, minus some. This sample has around 500,000 clones, with approximately 90% found just once. This specimen was peripheral blood, taken in a trial of Ad26.COV2.S vaccine versus placebo. Every receptor here comes from a person aged 18-60 years who received the Ad26.COV2.S COVID-19 vaccine or a placebo. CDR3s leave out the opening cysteine and the closing phenylalanine or tryptophan. Fields, in order: V gene, J gene, CDR3 protein.

v_gene: TRBV3-1/TRBV3-2
j_gene: TRBJ2-5
CDR3aa: ASSQTSGVQETQY

v_gene: TRBV7-6
j_gene: TRBJ2-2
CDR3aa: ASTTSVGTGELF

v_gene: TRBV19
j_gene: TRBJ1-3
CDR3aa: ASSIGQSSGNTIY

v_gene: TRBV5-6
j_gene: TRBJ2-4
CDR3aa: ASSWGSYVAKNIQY

v_gene: TRBV14
j_gene: TRBJ2-7
CDR3aa: ASSQDGLKEMRAYEQY

v_gene: TRBV14
j_gene: TRBJ2-2
CDR3aa: ASSQFAGVNTGELF

v_gene: TRBV2
j_gene: TRBJ2-3
CDR3aa: ASSVSVNTDTQY

v_gene: TRBV30
j_gene: TRBJ1-4
CDR3aa: AWSLGGEKLF

v_gene: TRBV28
j_gene: TRBJ2-4
CDR3aa: ASSSQAGWVLKNIQY

v_gene: TRBV28
j_gene: TRBJ1-2
CDR3aa: ASSLYIRNRGYT

v_gene: TRBV7-9
j_gene: TRBJ2-7
CDR3aa: ASSPRTGWSFEQY

v_gene: TRBV21-1
j_gene: TRBJ1-2
CDR3aa: ASRLDRGGYT

v_gene: TRBV2
j_gene: TRBJ2-5
CDR3aa: ASMGTSGSERETQY

v_gene: TRBV18
j_gene: TRBJ1-1
CDR3aa: ASSPTRQSTEAF

v_gene: TRBV27
j_gene: TRBJ2-2
CDR3aa: ASSLGAGPNTGELF

v_gene: TRBV4-1
j_gene: TRBJ2-1
CDR3aa: ASSYTSGRPDEQF

v_gene: TRBV18
j_gene: TRBJ1-3
CDR3aa: ASSPLLHSGNTIY

v_gene: TRBV7-9
j_gene: TRBJ2-7
CDR3aa: ASSLVSGGSYEQY

v_gene: TRBV28
j_gene: TRBJ2-2
CDR3aa: ARCCPGELF

v_gene: TRBV15
j_gene: TRBJ2-7
CDR3aa: ATSRDRASPADEQY

v_gene: TRBV15
j_gene: TRBJ1-6
CDR3aa: ATSRDYLGTNSPLH

v_gene: TRBV2
j_gene: TRBJ2-7
CDR3aa: ASSAGGASYEQY

v_gene: TRBV5-1
j_gene: TRBJ1-5
CDR3aa: ASSPGGGSQPQH

v_gene: TRBV5-1
j_gene: TRBJ2-5
CDR3aa: ASSLQGALETQY

v_gene: TRBV19
j_gene: TRBJ2-1
CDR3aa: ASSIVAGGRNEQF

v_gene: TRBV19
j_gene: TRBJ2-2
CDR3aa: ASSIGPSTGELF

v_gene: TRBV20-1
j_gene: TRBJ2-7
CDR3aa: SARGYYEQY

v_gene: TRBV7-2
j_gene: TRBJ2-7
CDR3aa: ASSLGATLRNEQY

v_gene: TRBV4-2
j_gene: TRBJ2-1
CDR3aa: ASSGLASNEQF

v_gene: TRBV7-9
j_gene: TRBJ2-7
CDR3aa: ASSPRHSEQY

v_gene: TRBV6-5
j_gene: TRBJ2-7
CDR3aa: ASSFDRAHSYEQY

v_gene: TRBV28
j_gene: TRBJ2-7
CDR3aa: ASSPLDGGGRANEQY

v_gene: TRBV6-2/TRBV6-3
j_gene: TRBJ2-5
CDR3aa: ASSPGTQKGLLGETQY